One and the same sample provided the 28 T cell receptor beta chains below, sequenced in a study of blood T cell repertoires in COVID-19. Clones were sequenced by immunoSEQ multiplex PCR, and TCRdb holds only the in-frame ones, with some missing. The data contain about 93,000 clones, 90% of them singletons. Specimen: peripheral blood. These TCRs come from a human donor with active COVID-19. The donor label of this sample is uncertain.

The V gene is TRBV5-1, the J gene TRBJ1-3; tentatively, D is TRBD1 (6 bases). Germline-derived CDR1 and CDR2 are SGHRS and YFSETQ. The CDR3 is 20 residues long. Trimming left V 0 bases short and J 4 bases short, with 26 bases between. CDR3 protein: CASSLVDTGSSGSFGNTIYF. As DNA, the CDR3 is TGCGCCAGCAGCTTGGTAGACACAGGGAGTTCGGGATCGTTCGGAAACACCATATATTTT. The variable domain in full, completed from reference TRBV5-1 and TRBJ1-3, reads KAGVTQTPRYLIKTRGQQVTLSCSPISGHRSVSWYQQTPGQGLQFLFEYFSETQRNKGNFPGRFSGRQFSNSRSEMNVSTLELGDSALYLCASSLVDTGSSGSFGNTIYFGEGSWLTVV.

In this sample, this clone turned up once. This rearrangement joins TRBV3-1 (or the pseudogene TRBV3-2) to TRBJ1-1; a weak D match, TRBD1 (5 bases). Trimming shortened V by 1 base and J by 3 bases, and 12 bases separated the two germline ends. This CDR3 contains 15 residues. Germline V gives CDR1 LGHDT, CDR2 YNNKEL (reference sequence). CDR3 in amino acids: CASSQVGRVYTEAFF. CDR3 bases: TGTGCCAGCAGCCAAGTCGGCAGGGTTTACACTGAAGCTTTCTTT.

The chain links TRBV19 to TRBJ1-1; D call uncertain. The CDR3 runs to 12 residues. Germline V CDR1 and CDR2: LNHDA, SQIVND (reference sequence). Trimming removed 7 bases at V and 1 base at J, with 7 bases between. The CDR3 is CASNEGNTEAFF. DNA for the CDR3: TGTGCCAGTAATGAGGGGAACACTGAAGCTTTCTTT.

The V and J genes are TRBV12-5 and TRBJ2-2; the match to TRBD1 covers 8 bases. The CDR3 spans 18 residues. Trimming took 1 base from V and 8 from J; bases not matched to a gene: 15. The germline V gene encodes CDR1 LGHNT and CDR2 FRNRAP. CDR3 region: CASGLARPGQVGIGELFF. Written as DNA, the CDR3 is TGTGCTAGTGGTTTGGCCCGACCGGGACAGGTGGGCATAGGGGAGCTGTTTTTT.

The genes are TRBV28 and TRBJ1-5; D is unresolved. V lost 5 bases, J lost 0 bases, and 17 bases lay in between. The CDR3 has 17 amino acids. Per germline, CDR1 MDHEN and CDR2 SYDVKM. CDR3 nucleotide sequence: TGTGCCAGCAGTCCGATCGGTCCCAGACTTAGCAATCAGCCCCAGCATTTT. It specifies CASSPIGPRLSNQPQHF.

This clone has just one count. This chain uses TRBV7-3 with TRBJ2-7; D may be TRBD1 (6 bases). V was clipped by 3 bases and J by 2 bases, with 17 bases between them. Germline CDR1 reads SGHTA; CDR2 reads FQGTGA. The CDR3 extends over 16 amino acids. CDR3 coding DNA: TGTGCCAGCAGCTTCTACCACAGGGAGCGTGCCTACGAGCAGTACTTC. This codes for CASSFYHRERAYEQYF.

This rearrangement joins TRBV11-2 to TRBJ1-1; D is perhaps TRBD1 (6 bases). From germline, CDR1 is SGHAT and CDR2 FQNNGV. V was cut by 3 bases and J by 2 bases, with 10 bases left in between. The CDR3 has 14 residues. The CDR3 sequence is CASSLGAFNTEAFF. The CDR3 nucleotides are TGTGCCAGCAGCTTGGGGGCATTTAACACTGAAGCTTTCTTT.

This CDR3 is CASSQSVAGDVYEQYF. The CDR3 DNA reads as TGCGCCAGCAGCCAAAGTGTTGCGGGGGACGTCTACGAGCAGTACTTC. This chain joins TRBV4-1 and TRBJ2-7; 7 bases match TRBD2. Looked up from germline, CDR1 is MGHRA and CDR2 is YSYEKL. With 2 bases clipped from V and 3 bases from J, the junction kept 10 bases outside the gene matches. The CDR3 covers 16 residues.

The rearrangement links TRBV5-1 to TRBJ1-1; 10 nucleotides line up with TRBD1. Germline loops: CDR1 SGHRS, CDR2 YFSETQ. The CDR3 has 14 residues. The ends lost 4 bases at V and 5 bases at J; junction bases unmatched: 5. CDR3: CASSRGQGVTEAFF. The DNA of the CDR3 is TGCGCCAGCAGCCGCGGACAGGGGGTTACTGAAGCTTTCTTT.

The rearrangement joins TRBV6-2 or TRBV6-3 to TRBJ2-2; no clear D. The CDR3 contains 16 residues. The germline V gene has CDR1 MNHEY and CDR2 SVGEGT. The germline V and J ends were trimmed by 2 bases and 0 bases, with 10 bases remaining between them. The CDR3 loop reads CASSYLFQTNTGELFF. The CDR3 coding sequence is TGTGCCAGCAGTTACCTTTTCCAGACGAACACCGGGGAGCTGTTTTTT.

The CDR3 nucleotides are TGCGCCAGCAGCTCGGACCCGGGACACATGGGCCTGGATACGCAGTATTTT. Encoded protein: CASSSDPGHMGLDTQYF. V gene TRBV5-1 combines with J gene TRBJ2-3, with D possibly matching TRBD1 (6 bases). The CDR3 covers 17 residues. V was pared by 3 bases and J by 6 bases, with 23 bases between. Germline CDR1 and CDR2: SGHRS and YFSETQ.

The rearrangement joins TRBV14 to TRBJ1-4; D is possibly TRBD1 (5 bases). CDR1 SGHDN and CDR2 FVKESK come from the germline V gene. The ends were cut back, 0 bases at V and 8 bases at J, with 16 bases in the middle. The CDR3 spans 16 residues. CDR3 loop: CASSQDLQGGGEKLFF. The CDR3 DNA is TGTGCCAGCAGCCAAGATTTGCAGGGCGGAGGGGAAAAACTGTTTTTT.

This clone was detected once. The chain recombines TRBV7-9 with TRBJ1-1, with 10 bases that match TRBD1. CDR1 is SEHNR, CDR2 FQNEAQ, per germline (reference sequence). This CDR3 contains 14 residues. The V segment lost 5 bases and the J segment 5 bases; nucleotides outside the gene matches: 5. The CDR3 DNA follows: TGTGCCAGCAGCCCCGACAGGGGGCTGACTGAAGCTTTCTTT. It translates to CASSPDRGLTEAFF.

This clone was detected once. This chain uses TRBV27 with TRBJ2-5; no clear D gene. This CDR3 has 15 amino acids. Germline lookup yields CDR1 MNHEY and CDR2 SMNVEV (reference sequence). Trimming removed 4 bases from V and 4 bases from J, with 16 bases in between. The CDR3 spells CASSSAGVPPETQYF. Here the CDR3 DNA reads TGTGCCAGCAGTTCCGCCGGAGTGCCCCCAGAGACCCAGTACTTC.

In nucleotides, the CDR3 is TGTGCCAGCAGCGTTTCTGGGGGGTATAATTCACCCCTCCACTTT. This translates into CASSVSGGYNSPLHF. This sequence joins TRBV6-5 and TRBJ1-6; perhaps TRBD1 as D (5 bases). With 6 bases removed from V and 4 bases from J, the gap between germline ends came to 13 bases. CDR1 and CDR2 from the germline V gene are MNHEY and SVGAGI. The length of the CDR3 is 15 residues.

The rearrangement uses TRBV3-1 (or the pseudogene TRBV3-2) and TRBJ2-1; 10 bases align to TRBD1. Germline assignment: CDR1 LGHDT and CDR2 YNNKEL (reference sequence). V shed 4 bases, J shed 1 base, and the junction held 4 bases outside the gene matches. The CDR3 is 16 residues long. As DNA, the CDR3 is TGTGCCAGCAGCCGCTGGGGACAGGGGTCCTACAATGAGCAGTTCTTC. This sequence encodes CASSRWGQGSYNEQFF.

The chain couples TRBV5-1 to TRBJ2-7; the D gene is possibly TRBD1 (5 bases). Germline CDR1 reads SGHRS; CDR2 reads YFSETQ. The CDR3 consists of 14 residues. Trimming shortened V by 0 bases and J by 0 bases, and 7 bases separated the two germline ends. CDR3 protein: CASSLGQLSYEQYF. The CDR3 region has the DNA TGCGCCAGCAGCTTGGGACAGCTCTCCTACGAGCAGTACTTC.

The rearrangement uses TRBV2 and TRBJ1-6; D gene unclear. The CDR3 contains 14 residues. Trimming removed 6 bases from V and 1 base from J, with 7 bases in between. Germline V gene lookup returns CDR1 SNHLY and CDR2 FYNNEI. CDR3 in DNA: TGTGCCAGCAGACAGCGGTCCTATAATTCACCCCTCCACTTT. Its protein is CASRQRSYNSPLHF. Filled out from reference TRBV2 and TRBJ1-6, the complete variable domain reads EPEVTQTPSHQVTQMGQEVILRCVPISNHLYFYWYRQILGQKVEFLVSFYNNEISEKSEIFDDQFSVERPDGSNFTLKIRSTKLEDSAMYFCASRQRSYNSPLHFGNGTRLTVT.

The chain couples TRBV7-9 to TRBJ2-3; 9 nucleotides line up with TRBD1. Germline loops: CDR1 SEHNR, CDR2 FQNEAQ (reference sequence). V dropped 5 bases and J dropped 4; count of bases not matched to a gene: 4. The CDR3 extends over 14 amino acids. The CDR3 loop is CASSHTGGADTQYF. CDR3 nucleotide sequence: TGTGCCAGCAGCCACACAGGGGGCGCAGATACGCAGTATTTT.

CDR3 residues: CASSAHGGKGYEQYF. Here the CDR3 DNA reads TGTGCCAGCAGCGCCCACGGGGGGAAGGGCTACGAGCAGTACTTC. The chain combines TRBV9 with TRBJ2-7, with TRBD2 identical over 7 bases. Germline V CDR1 and CDR2: SGDLS, YYNGEE. V lost 3 bases to trimming and J lost 3 bases; unmatched junction nucleotides: 9. The CDR3 length is 15 residues.

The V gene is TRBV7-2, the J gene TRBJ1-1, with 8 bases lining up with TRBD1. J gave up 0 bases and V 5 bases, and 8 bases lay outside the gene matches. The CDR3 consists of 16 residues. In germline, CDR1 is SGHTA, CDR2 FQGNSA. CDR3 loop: CASSPLPDRVNTEAFF. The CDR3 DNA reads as TGTGCCAGCAGCCCCCTGCCGGACAGGGTGAACACTGAAGCTTTCTTT.

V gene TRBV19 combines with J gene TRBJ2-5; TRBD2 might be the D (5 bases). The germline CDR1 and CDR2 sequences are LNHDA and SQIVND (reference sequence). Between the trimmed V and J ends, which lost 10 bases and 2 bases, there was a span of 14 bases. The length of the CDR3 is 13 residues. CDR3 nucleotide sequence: TGTGCCACCAAAGACCGGGGACAAGAGACCCAGTACTTC. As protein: CATKDRGQETQYF.

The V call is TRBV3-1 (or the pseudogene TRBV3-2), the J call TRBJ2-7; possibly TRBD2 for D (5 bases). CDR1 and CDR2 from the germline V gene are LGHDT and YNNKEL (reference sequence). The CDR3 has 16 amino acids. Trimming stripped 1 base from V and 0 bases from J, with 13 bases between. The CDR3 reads CASSQVGSESSYEQYF. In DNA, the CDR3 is TGTGCCAGCAGCCAAGTGGGGAGTGAGAGCTCCTACGAGCAGTACTTC.

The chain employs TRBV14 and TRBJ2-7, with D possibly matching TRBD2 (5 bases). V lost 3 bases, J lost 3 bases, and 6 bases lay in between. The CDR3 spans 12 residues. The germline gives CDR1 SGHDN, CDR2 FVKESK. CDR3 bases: TGTGCCAGCAGCCAGGGGAGCTACGAGCAGTACTTC. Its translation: CASSQGSYEQYF.

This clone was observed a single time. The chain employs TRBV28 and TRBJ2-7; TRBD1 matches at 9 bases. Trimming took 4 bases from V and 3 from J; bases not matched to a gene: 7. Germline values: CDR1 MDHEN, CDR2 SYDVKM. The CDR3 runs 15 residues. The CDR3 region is CASSSNDRGYYEQYF. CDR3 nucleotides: TGTGCCAGCAGTTCCAACGACAGGGGGTACTACGAGCAGTACTTC.

The CDR3 loop reads CASSLDGRRETQYF. The CDR3 nucleotides are TGCGCCAGCAGCTTGGACGGGAGGCGGGAGACCCAGTACTTC. This chain uses TRBV5-1 with TRBJ2-5; TRBD2 matches at 7 bases. This CDR3 has 14 residues. V lost 0 bases to trimming and J lost 5 bases; unmatched junction nucleotides: 4. Germline values: CDR1 SGHRS, CDR2 YFSETQ.

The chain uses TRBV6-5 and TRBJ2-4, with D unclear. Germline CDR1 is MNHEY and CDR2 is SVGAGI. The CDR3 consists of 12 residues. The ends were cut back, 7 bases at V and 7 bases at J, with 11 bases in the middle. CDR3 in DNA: TGTGCCAGCAAAGGAATCGGGAACATTCAGTACTTC. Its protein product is CASKGIGNIQYF.

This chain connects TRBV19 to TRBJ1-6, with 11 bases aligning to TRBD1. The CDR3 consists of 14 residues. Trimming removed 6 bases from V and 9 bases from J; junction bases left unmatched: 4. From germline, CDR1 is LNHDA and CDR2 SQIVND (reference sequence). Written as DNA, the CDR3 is TGTGCCAGTAGAACGGGGACAGGGGGTTCACCCCTCCACTTT. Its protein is CASRTGTGGSPLHF.